This T cell receptor beta chain was documented in a study of T cells after posttransplantation cyclophosphamide. Treatment was busulfan-fludarabine conditioning, a marrow graft, and cyclophosphamide on days +3 and +4. Study-wide results and limits: Donor CD8+ memory clones often dominated recipient blood repertoires at later times.

This clone has a handful of counts. Its antigen is not identified. Sequencing used immunoSEQ multiplex PCR; TCRdb keeps in-frame clones, though not all of them. The data hold about 19,000 clones, with around 90% observed a single time. Material: PBMCs, obtained after allogeneic stem cell transplant with posttransplant cyclophosphamide. The source is a female patient between 40 and 50 years old who received an allogeneic stem cell transplant from a related donor, was CMV-positive, and had no GVHD. A share of the T cells may be of graft donor origin.

The CDR3 sequence is CASSSPGLATYEQYF. CDR3 sequence (DNA): TGTGCCAGCAGTTCACCGGGACTAGCAACCTACGAGCAGTACTTC. The chain combines TRBV27 with TRBJ2-7; 9 bases map to TRBD2. V trimming: 4 bases; J trimming: 2 bases; junction bases outside the gene matches: 6. CDR3 length: 15 residues. Germline assignment: CDR1 MNHEY and CDR2 SMNVEV (reference sequence).